The clone carrying this T cell receptor (beta chain) has only a few counts. As yet, its antigen is unknown. The data derive from a study of T-cell reconstitution after alpha-beta-depleted transplantation in children. Study observations and caveats: It was newly produced T cells that mostly accounted for T-cell counts and diversity one year after transplant.

The length of the CDR3 is 12 residues. Germline CDR1 reads DFQATT; CDR2 reads SNEGSKA (reference sequence). V lost 5 bases to trimming and J lost 7 bases, with 14 bases between them. Unique molecular identifiers featured in how the TCRbeta library was prepared. One entry per CDR3 protein results from TCRdb running MiXCR on the PCR reads. The repertoire holds roughly 400,000 distinct CDR3 sequences, with around two fifths as singletons. This receptor was identified in a girl aged 2-9 years with aplastic anemia, due to receive a stem cell transplant. The rearrangement uses TRBV20-1 and TRBJ1-2; the D gene is possibly TRBD1 (6 bases). Here the sequenced sample was PBMCs, taken before TCRalphabeta/CD19-depleted stem cell transplant. CDR3: CSARPGDSGYTF. CDR3 in DNA: TGCAGTGCTCGCCCAGGGGATAGTGGCTACACCTTC.